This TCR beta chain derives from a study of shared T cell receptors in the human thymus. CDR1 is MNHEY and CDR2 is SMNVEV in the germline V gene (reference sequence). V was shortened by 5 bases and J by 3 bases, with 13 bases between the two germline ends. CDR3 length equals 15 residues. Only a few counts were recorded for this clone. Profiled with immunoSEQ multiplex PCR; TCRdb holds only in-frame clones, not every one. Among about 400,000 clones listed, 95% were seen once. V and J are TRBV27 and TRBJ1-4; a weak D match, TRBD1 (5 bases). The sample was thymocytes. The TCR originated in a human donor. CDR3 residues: CASSRPGAANEKLFF. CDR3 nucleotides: TGTGCCAGCAGTCGCCCCGGGGCAGCTAATGAAAAACTGTTTTTT.